The present TCR beta chain was sequenced within a study of cytomegalovirus exposure and HLA in healthy donors. Points from the study as a whole: Earlier analysis found most TCR beta V segments productive about 87% or about 30% of the time.

Concerning this clone itself: Its specificity is unknown.

PCR amplification relied on 60 Vbeta primers (plus 13 Jbeta primers). The assay was immunoSEQ multiplex PCR, and TCRdb's table has in-frame clones only and misses some. Of roughly 190,000 clones in the sample, roughly 80% were seen once. The sequenced material came from PBMCs. The receptor was derived from a woman in her fifties or sixties in good health and CMV-seronegative.

CDR3 coding DNA: TGTGCCAGCGTACAGGGGGCCGGCAATCAGCCCCAGCATTTT. Residues: CASVQGAGNQPQHF. The genes are TRBV18 and TRBJ1-5; 9 nucleotides line up with TRBD1. V was clipped by 8 bases and J by 2 bases; unmatched bases: 4. CDR3 size: 14 residues. Germline CDR1 reads KGHSH; CDR2 reads LQKENI.